This is a list of T cell receptor beta chains from one sample in a study of blood T cell repertoires in COVID-19. Profiled with immunoSEQ multiplex PCR; TCRdb holds only in-frame clones, not every one. The table lists about 200,000 clones, about 85% of them singletons, with around 19% in the top ten. Sequenced material: PBMCs or T cells enriched from blood (not recorded which). The receptors were gathered from a man aged 35-49 years who had recovered from COVID-19. Both conserved end residues are part of each CDR3. D genes are given only for firm matches. Clone size is shown for a subset of rows, as once, few, many or a class of expanded clone.

clone_size: .; d_call: .; v_call: TRBV6-2/TRBV6-3; cdr3_aa: CASSDSNYGYTF
clone_size: few; d_call: .; v_call: TRBV12-3/TRBV12-4; cdr3_aa: CASSDDKYEQYF
clone_size: few; d_call: TRBD1; v_call: TRBV5-5; cdr3_aa: CASSYRDSYNQPQHF
clone_size: once; d_call: TRBD1; v_call: TRBV12-5; cdr3_aa: CASGADRGNQPQHF
clone_size: .; d_call: .; v_call: TRBV7-9; cdr3_aa: CASSAPAVEGNQPQHF
clone_size: .; d_call: .; v_call: TRBV11-3; cdr3_aa: CASSLEQKETQYF
clone_size: .; d_call: .; v_call: TRBV12-3/TRBV12-4; cdr3_aa: CASSSNRDQPQHF
clone_size: .; d_call: .; v_call: TRBV5-1; cdr3_aa: CASSSSLQEYNEQFF
clone_size: .; d_call: TRBD1; v_call: TRBV3-1/TRBV3-2; cdr3_aa: CASSHLGTGGTEAFF
clone_size: .; d_call: TRBD1; v_call: TRBV7-3; cdr3_aa: CASSLIGTGVDEQYF
clone_size: .; d_call: TRBD2; v_call: TRBV5-6; cdr3_aa: CASSFGLVSYNEQFF
clone_size: .; d_call: TRBD2; v_call: TRBV7-3; cdr3_aa: CASSPRTSGYNEQFF
clone_size: .; d_call: TRBD1; v_call: TRBV7-2; cdr3_aa: CASSQGAVNKLNTEAFF
clone_size: .; d_call: TRBD1; v_call: TRBV5-1; cdr3_aa: CASSSTGGRNEKLFF
clone_size: .; d_call: .; v_call: TRBV5-6; cdr3_aa: CASSINDRNTGELFF
clone_size: once; d_call: TRBD2; v_call: TRBV10-2; cdr3_aa: CASSISGSGTYEQYF
clone_size: .; d_call: TRBD1; v_call: TRBV10-3; cdr3_aa: CAISVRQGDGELFF
clone_size: .; d_call: .; v_call: TRBV5-1; cdr3_aa: CASSSQGFSGNTIYF
clone_size: .; d_call: TRBD1; v_call: TRBV5-1; cdr3_aa: CASSLVGQGIGTNEKLFF
clone_size: .; d_call: .; v_call: TRBV3-1/TRBV3-2; cdr3_aa: CASSQDFRAFF
clone_size: .; d_call: TRBD2; v_call: TRBV29-1; cdr3_aa: CSVIAGGPADTQYF
clone_size: .; d_call: .; v_call: TRBV5-4; cdr3_aa: CASSLGRGQETQYF
clone_size: .; d_call: .; v_call: TRBV6-6; cdr3_aa: CASSPGTASAYEQYF
clone_size: .; d_call: .; v_call: TRBV15; cdr3_aa: CATRESRGLNDEQFF
clone_size: .; d_call: .; v_call: TRBV6-2/TRBV6-3; cdr3_aa: CASSIPNREILSGYTF
clone_size: few; d_call: TRBD2; v_call: TRBV3-1/TRBV3-2; cdr3_aa: CASSLGTTQETQYF
clone_size: .; d_call: .; v_call: TRBV15; cdr3_aa: CATSIVPGPDNEQFF
clone_size: .; d_call: .; v_call: TRBV10-3; cdr3_aa: CAISEPGITSNYGYTF
clone_size: .; d_call: .; v_call: TRBV19; cdr3_aa: CASSISRTALNQPQHF
clone_size: many; d_call: TRBD1; v_call: TRBV7-3; cdr3_aa: CASSFPDRGFNNQPQHF
clone_size: few; d_call: .; v_call: TRBV12-3/TRBV12-4; cdr3_aa: CASGQFSAGELFF
clone_size: .; d_call: .; v_call: TRBV18; cdr3_aa: CASSPSTANQPQHF
clone_size: .; d_call: .; v_call: TRBV14; cdr3_aa: CASSQERGKSYEQYF
clone_size: .; d_call: .; v_call: TRBV2; cdr3_aa: CASTLSYGYTF
clone_size: .; d_call: .; v_call: TRBV10-3; cdr3_aa: CAISGQYEQYF
clone_size: .; d_call: .; v_call: TRBV5-6; cdr3_aa: CASSPWRRSGANVLTF
clone_size: .; d_call: TRBD2; v_call: TRBV14; cdr3_aa: CASKLLAGDLNEQFF
clone_size: once; d_call: .; v_call: TRBV2; cdr3_aa: CASSDPGGNQPQHF